One sample yielded the 5 T cell receptor beta chains listed below, sequenced in a study of cytomegalovirus exposure and HLA in healthy donors. The PCR employed 60 Vbeta primers together with 13 Jbeta primers. The table came from immunoSEQ multiplex PCR; TCRdb's copy has only in-frame clones and leaves some out. The sample holds about 190,000 clones, around 86% seen once. Sequencing was carried out using PBMCs. The receptors shown here come from a woman aged 18-29 years in good health and CMV-seronegative.

A few counts support this clone. The J gene is TRBJ2-5, the V gene TRBV2, with TRBD1 as a possible D gene (6 bases). The CDR3 extends over 17 amino acids. Germline V gene data show CDR1 as SNHLY and CDR2 as FYNNEI. V shed 5 bases and J shed 7 bases, with 26 bases lying between them. The CDR3 here is CASSRDGWTPTGRTQYF. CDR3 DNA: TGTGCCAGCAGTCGAGACGGATGGACACCGACAGGTCGGACCCAGTACTTC.

The J gene is TRBJ2-5, the V gene TRBV5-6; the match to TRBD2 covers 13 bases. The CDR3 has 17 residues. Trimming took 1 base from V and 3 from J; bases not matched to a gene: 6. Germline V CDR1 and CDR2: SGHDT, YYEEEE. CDR3 bases: TGTGCCAGCAGCTTGCGGGCTGGGACTAGCGGGAAAGAGACCCAGTACTTC. As protein: CASSLRAGTSGKETQYF.

This chain uses TRBV4-2 with TRBJ2-1; possible D gene TRBD2, 5 bases. V dropped 4 bases and J dropped 6 bases, with 10 bases sitting between them. Looked up from germline, CDR1 is LGHNA and CDR2 is YNFKEQ. The CDR3 loop spans 13 amino acids. CDR3 in amino acids: CASSPGITNEQFF. The CDR3, as DNA: TGTGCCAGCAGCCCCGGGATAACCAATGAGCAGTTCTTC.

The rearrangement links TRBV19 to TRBJ1-4, with a tentative D call TRBD1 (5 bases). Germline V gene lookup returns CDR1 LNHDA and CDR2 SQIVND (reference sequence). CDR3 length: 15 residues. Trimming cost V 7 bases and J 0 bases, with 12 bases left between them. The CDR3, as DNA: TGTGCCAGTACCGGACATTCCGCAACTAATGAAAAACTGTTTTTT. Its translation is CASTGHSATNEKLFF.

The chain combines TRBV11-2 with TRBJ2-5; 7 bases match TRBD2. With 1 base clipped from V and 7 bases from J, the junction kept 9 bases outside the gene matches. This CDR3 region has 15 residues. Germline V CDR1 and CDR2: SGHAT, FQNNGV. The CDR3 loop reads CASSLGPSSGGTQYF. For the CDR3, the DNA is TGTGCCAGCAGCTTAGGCCCCTCTAGCGGCGGGACCCAGTACTTC.